This T cell receptor beta chain was sequenced for a study of blood T cell repertoires in COVID-19. Study-level information: Specimens from acute and convalescent COVID-19 originated in the United States, Italy and Spain.

Clones were sequenced by immunoSEQ multiplex PCR, and TCRdb holds only the in-frame ones, with some missing. This sample has some 230,000 clones, with roughly 85% found just once. The sample was peripheral blood. The TCR sequence derives from a man in his forties with acute or convalescent COVID-19.

CDR3 sequence reads: CASKGQTNSPLHF. The CDR3, as DNA: TGTGCCAGCAAGGGACAAACCAATTCACCCCTCCACTTT. The chain is built from TRBV6-5 and TRBJ1-6, with a weak D call TRBD1 (6 bases). Germline CDR1 MNHEY, CDR2 SVGAGI. The CDR3 is made up of 13 amino acids. Trimming took 7 bases from V and 7 from J, leaving 11 bases between them.